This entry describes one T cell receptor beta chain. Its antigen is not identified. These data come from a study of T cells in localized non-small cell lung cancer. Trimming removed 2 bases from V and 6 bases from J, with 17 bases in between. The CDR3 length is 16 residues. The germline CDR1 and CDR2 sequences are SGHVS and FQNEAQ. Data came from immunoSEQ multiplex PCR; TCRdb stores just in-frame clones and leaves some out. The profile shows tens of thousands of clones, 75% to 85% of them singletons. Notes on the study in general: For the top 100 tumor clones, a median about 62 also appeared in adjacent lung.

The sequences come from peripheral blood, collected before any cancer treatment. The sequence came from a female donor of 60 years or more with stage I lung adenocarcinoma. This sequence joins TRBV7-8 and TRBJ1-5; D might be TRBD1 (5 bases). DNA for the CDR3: TGTGCCAGCAGCTTACCCGATCGATTAGGGGCTCAGCCCCAGCATTTT. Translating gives CASSLPDRLGAQPQHF.